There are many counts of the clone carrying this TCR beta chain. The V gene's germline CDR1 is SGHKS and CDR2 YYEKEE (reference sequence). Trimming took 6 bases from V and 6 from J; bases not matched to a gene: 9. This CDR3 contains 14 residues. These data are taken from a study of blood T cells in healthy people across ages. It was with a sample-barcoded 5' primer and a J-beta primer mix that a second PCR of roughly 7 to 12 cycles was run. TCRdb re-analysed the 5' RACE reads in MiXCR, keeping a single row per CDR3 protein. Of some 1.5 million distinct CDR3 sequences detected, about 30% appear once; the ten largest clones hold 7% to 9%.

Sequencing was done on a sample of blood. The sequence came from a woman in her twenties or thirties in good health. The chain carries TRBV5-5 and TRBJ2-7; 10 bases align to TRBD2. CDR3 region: CASTLGTSVFEQYF. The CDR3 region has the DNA TGTGCCAGCACCCTAGGGACTAGCGTTTTCGAGCAGTACTTC.